A selection of T cell receptor beta chains follows, all from one sample in a study of Ad26.COV2.S vaccination and SARS-CoV-2 variants. The assay was immunoSEQ multiplex PCR, and TCRdb's table has in-frame clones only and misses some. The sample consists of over 130,000 clones, 86% of them appearing once. Sequenced here: peripheral blood, sampled after recovery from COVID-19. All receptors come from a human donor who had recovered from COVID-19. CDR3s include the opening cysteine and the closing phenylalanine or tryptophan. Fields, in order: V gene, clone size, J gene, CDR3 length, CDR3 protein. Clone sizes are given selectively: once, few, many, or a class where the clone is expanded.

>TRBV10-3|.|TRBJ2-7|16
CAISESPTSAAYEQYF
>TRBV27|once|TRBJ1-5|15
CASSQGRGDNQPQHF
>TRBV14|.|TRBJ2-1|15
CASSPLETAYNEQFF
>TRBV10-3|.|TRBJ2-7|16
CAISEPRTADSYEQYF
>TRBV28|.|TRBJ2-7|15
CASSLIGQGVNEQYF
>TRBV28|.|TRBJ2-7|15
CASSQSGTGLYEQYF
>TRBV5-1|.|TRBJ2-6|17
CASTGQGAPSGANVLTF
>TRBV5-5|many|TRBJ1-5|14
CASSDLGGNQPQHF
>TRBV19|.|TRBJ2-6|18
CASSGAGSISSGANVLTF
>TRBV18|.|TRBJ1-6|16
CASSPLRDGDNSPLHF
>TRBV7-9|.|TRBJ2-3|15
CASSLKVASTDTQYF
>TRBV19|.|TRBJ1-1|12
CASSMQGTEAFF
>TRBV20-1|.|TRBJ2-3|14
CSASGSGGQDTQYF
>TRBV7-2|.|TRBJ2-1|18
CASSLYRPGARPYNEQFF
>TRBV28|.|TRBJ2-7|14
CASRQRGGGYEQYF
>TRBV27|.|TRBJ1-2|14
CASSRGGSNYGYTF
>TRBV27|.|TRBJ2-5|16
CASASTTRVNQETQYF
>TRBV19|.|TRBJ2-5|13
CASSIALQETQYF
>TRBV9|.|TRBJ1-2|14
CASSVGQRLYGYTF
>TRBV7-2|.|TRBJ2-2|15
CASSSGYLNTGELFF
>TRBV5-1|few|TRBJ1-1|14
CASSAGTGQLWAFF
>TRBV6-9|.|TRBJ2-7|15
CASSSYTGSSYEQYF
>TRBV5-6|.|TRBJ2-2|16
CASSPAGTPLTGELFF
>TRBV12-3/TRBV12-4|.|TRBJ1-5|13
CASSPRASQPQHF
>TRBV5-1|.|TRBJ2-1|15
CASSRSAGVVDEQFF
>TRBV30|.|TRBJ1-2|13
CAWSQGDLYGYTF
>TRBV9|.|TRBJ1-4|15
CASSVEGRGNEKLFF
>TRBV27|.|TRBJ2-7|13
CASSLRGGNEQYF
>TRBV5-6|.|TRBJ1-6|15
CASNPRQVGNSPLHF
>TRBV6-5|.|TRBJ1-1|14
CASSPRTGGREAFF
>TRBV28|.|TRBJ2-7|13
CASESPGLYEQYF
>TRBV28|.|TRBJ2-3|16
CASSLAGTGGTDTQYF
>TRBV29-1|.|TRBJ2-4|13
CSAKGQYKNIQYF
>TRBV6-5|.|TRBJ2-1|14
CASSLTGGANEQFF
>TRBV15|.|TRBJ2-6|16
CATSRWGVGGANVLTF
>TRBV28|.|TRBJ2-5|13
CASRLGGQETQYF
>TRBV5-6|.|TRBJ2-7|11
CASSLGFEQYF
>TRBV6-5|few|TRBJ1-1|13
CAIRRPDTTEAFF
>TRBV5-6|.|TRBJ2-1|12
CASSSDSDEQFF
>TRBV2|.|TRBJ2-5|14
CASIPLTVQETQYF
>TRBV3-1/TRBV3-2|.|TRBJ2-7|17
CASSQGPLGTGIYEQYF
>TRBV11-2|.|TRBJ1-6|15
CASTRGGILHSPLHF
>TRBV28|.|TRBJ1-2|14
CASSLLESPYGYTF
>TRBV7-8|once|TRBJ2-7|15
CASSLVASHSYEQYF
>TRBV28|.|TRBJ1-2|18
CASSYSQGTADLNYGYTF
>TRBV5-4|.|TRBJ2-7|17
CASSSGTDRGSTYEQYF
>TRBV4-3|.|TRBJ2-7|17
CASSQESEPRGSYEQYF
>TRBV10-3|.|TRBJ1-6|14
CAIRSDSYNSPLHF